This T cell receptor beta chain was observed in a study of blood T cell repertoires in COVID-19. Overall study: From the United States, Italy and Spain came samples of acute and convalescent COVID-19. Sample material is recorded as cDNA or gDNA derived from T cells, B-cell-depleted T cells, or PBMCs.

Original processing methods: Reference gene primer amplification in the assay estimated nucleated cell counts. Method: immunoSEQ multiplex PCR; TCRdb's copy keeps in-frame clones and lacks some. V, J and clone size are those of that table, while D and trimming were read from the DNA. Here the sample spans roughly 79,000 clones, around 85% being singletons. The CDR3 contains 15 residues. The ends lost 3 bases at V and 10 bases at J; junction bases unmatched: 8. The V gene's germline CDR1 is MDHEN and CDR2 SYDVKM. The sequenced sample consisted of peripheral blood. V gene TRBV28 combines with J gene TRBJ1-4; 10 nucleotides align to TRBD1. This sequence originates from an elderly woman with active or convalescent COVID-19. Here the CDR3 DNA reads TGTGCCAGCAGTTTCTCGGGACAGGGGATGGTAAAACTGTTTTTT. Translation gives CASSFSGQGMVKLFF.